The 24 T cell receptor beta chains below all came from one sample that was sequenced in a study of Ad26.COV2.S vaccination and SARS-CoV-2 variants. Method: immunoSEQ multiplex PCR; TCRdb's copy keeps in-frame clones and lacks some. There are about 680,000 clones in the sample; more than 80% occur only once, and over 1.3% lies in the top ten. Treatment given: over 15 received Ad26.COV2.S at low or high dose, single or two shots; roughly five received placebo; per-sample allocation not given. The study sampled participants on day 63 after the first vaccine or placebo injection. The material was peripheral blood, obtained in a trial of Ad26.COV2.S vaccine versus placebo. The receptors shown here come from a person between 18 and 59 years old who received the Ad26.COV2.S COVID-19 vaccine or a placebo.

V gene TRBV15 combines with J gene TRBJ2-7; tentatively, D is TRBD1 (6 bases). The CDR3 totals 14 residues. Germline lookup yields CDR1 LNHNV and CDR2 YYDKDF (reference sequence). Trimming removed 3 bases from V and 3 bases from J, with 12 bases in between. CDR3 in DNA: TGTGCCACCAGCAGTCTGGACAGAAACTACGAGCAGTACTTC. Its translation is CATSSLDRNYEQYF. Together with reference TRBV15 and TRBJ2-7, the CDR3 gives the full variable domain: DAMVIQNPRYQVTQFGKPVTLSCSQTLNHNVMYWYQQKSSQAPKLLFHYYDKDFNNEADTPDNFQSRRPNTSFCFLDIRSPGLGDTAMYLCATSSLDRNYEQYFGPGTRLTVT.

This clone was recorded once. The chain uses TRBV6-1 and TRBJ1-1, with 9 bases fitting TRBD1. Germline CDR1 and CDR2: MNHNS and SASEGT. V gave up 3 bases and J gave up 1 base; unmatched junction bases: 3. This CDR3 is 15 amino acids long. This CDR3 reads CASSDQDRGNTEAFF. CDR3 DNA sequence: TGTGCCAGCAGTGACCAGGACAGGGGGAACACTGAAGCTTTCTTT.

The CDR3 loop is CASSQVGQVGTYEQYF. DNA for the CDR3: TGTGCCAGCAGCCAAGTGGGACAGGTCGGCACCTACGAGCAGTACTTC. The V and J genes are TRBV3-1 (or the pseudogene TRBV3-2) and TRBJ2-7; 8 nucleotides align to TRBD1. CDR3 size: 16 residues. The germline V gene encodes CDR1 LGHDT and CDR2 YNNKEL (reference sequence). Trimming cost V 1 base and J 2 bases; bases outside gene matches: 7.

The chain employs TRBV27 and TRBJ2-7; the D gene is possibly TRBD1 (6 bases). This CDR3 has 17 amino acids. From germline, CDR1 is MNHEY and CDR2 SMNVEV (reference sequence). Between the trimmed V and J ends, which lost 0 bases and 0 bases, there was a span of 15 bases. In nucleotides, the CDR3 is TGTGCCAGCAGTTTATCGTTCCAAACAGGGATCTCCTACGAGCAGTACTTC. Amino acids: CASSLSFQTGISYEQYF.

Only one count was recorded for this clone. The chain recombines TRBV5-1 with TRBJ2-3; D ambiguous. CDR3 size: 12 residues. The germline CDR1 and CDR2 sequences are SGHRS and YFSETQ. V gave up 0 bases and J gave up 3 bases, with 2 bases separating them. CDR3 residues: CASSLATDTQYF. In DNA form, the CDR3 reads TGCGCCAGCAGCTTGGCAACAGATACGCAGTATTTT. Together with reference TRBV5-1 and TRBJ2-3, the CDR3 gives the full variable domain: KAGVTQTPRYLIKTRGQQVTLSCSPISGHRSVSWYQQTPGQGLQFLFEYFSETQRNKGNFPGRFSGRQFSNSRSEMNVSTLELGDSALYLCASSLATDTQYFGPGTRLTVL.

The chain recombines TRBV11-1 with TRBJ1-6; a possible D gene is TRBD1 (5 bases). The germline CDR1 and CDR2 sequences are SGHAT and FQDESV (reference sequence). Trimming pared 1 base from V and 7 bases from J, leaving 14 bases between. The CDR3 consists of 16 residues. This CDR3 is CASSLDRLGGNSPLHF. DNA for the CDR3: TGTGCCAGCAGCTTAGATCGCCTCGGGGGGAATTCACCCCTCCACTTT.

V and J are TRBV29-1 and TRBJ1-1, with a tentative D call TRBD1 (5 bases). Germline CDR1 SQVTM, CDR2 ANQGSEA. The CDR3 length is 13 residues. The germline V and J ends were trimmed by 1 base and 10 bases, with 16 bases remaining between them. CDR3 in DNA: TGCAGCGTTGAAGGGCAGGGAGTCGGAGGAGCTTTCTTT. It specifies CSVEGQGVGGAFF. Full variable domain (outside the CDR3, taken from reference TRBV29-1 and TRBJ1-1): SAVISQKPSRDICQRGTSLTIQCQVDSQVTMMFWYRQQPGQSLTLIATANQGSEATYESGFVIDKFPISRPNLTFSTLTVSNMSPEDSSIYLCSVEGQGVGGAFFGQGTRLTVV.

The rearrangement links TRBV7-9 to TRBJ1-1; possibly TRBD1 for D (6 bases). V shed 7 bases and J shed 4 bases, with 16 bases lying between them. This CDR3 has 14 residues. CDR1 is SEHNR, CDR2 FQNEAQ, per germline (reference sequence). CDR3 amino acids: CASIQGGGTTEAFF. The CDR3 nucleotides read TGTGCCAGCATCCAAGGGGGGGGAACCACTGAAGCTTTCTTT.

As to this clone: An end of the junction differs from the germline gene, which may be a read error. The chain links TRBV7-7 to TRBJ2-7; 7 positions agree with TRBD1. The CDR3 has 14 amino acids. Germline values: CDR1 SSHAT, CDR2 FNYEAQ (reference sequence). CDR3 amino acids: CASSPTGPSYEQYF. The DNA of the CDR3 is TGTGCTAGCAGCCCGACAGGGCCATCCTACGAGCAGTACTTC.

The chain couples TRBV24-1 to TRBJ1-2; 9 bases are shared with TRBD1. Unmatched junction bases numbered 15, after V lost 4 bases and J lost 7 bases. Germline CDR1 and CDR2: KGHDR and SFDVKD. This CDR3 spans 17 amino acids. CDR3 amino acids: CATSDPGLGQGIIGYTF. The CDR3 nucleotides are TGTGCCACCAGTGACCCTGGATTGGGACAGGGAATTATTGGCTACACCTTC.

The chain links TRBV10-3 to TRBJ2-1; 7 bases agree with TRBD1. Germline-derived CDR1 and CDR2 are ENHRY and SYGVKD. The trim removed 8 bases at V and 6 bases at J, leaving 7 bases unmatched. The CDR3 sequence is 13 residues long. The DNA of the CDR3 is TGTGCCATCTCCGACAGGGTCGGCAATGAGCAGTTCTTC. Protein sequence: CAISDRVGNEQFF.

CDR3 protein: CASTLQAGSTDTQYF. CDR3 coding DNA: TGTGCCAGTACTTTACAAGCGGGGAGCACAGATACGCAGTATTTT. V usage is TRBV19 and J usage is TRBJ2-3; 7 nucleotides agree with TRBD2. Germline trimming cut 7 bases from V and 0 bases from J; bases unmatched to any gene: 7. From germline, CDR1 is LNHDA and CDR2 SQIVND (reference sequence). This CDR3 region has 15 residues.

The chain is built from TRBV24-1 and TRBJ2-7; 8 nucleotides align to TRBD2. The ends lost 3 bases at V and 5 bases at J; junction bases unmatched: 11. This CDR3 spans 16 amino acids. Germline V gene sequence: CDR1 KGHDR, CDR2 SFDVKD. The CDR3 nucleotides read TGTGCCACCAGTGATGCCCCTCGGGAGGGCGTCCACGAGCAGTACTTC. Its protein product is CATSDAPREGVHEQYF.

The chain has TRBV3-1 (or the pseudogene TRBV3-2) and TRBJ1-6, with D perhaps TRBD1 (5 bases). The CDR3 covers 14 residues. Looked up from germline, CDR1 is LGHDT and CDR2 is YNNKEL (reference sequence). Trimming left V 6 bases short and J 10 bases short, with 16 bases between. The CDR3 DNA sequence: TGTGCCAGCAGACCTTCGGGGGGATCCTCACCCCTCCACTTT. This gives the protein CASRPSGGSSPLHF.

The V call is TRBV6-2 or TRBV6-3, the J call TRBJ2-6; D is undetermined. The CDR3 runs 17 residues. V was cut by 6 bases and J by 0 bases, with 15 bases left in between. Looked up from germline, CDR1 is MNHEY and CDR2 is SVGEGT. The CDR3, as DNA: TGTGCCAGCAGCCTAACCCCTCAAAGCTCTGGGGCCAACGTCCTGACTTTC. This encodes CASSLTPQSSGANVLTF.

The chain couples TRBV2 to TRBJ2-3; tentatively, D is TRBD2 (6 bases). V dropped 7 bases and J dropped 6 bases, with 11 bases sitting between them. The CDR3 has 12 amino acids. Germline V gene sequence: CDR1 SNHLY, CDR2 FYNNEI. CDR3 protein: CASKVTRDTQYF. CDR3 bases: TGTGCCAGCAAGGTGACTAGGGATACGCAGTATTTT. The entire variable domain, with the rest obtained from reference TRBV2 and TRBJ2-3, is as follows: EPEVTQTPSHQVTQMGQEVILRCVPISNHLYFYWYRQILGQKVEFLVSFYNNEISEKSEIFDDQFSVERPDGSNFTLKIRSTKLEDSAMYFCASKVTRDTQYFGPGTRLTVL.

The CDR3 sequence: CATSRVLGGELFF. Written as DNA, the CDR3 is TGTGCCACCAGCAGAGTCCTGGGCGGGGAGCTGTTTTTT. V and J are TRBV15 and TRBJ2-2, with no clear D. The CDR3 is 13 amino acids. Germline V CDR1 and CDR2: LNHNV, YYDKDF (reference sequence). V shed 1 base and J shed 7 bases, with 7 bases lying between them.

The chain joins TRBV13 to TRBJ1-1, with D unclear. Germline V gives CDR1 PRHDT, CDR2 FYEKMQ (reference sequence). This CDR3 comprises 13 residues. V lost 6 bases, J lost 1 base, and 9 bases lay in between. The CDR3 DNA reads TGTGCCAGCAGTCCTATGGGGAACACTGAAGCTTTCTTT. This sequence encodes CASSPMGNTEAFF.

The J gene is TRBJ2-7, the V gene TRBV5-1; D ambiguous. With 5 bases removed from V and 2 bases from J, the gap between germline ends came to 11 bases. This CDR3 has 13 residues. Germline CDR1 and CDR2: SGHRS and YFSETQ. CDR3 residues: CASSYDGTYEQYF. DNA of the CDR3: TGCGCCAGCAGTTATGACGGAACCTACGAGCAGTACTTC.

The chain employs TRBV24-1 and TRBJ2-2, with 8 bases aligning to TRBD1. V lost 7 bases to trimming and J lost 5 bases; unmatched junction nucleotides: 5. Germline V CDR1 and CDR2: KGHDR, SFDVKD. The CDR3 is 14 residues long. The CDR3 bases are TGTGCCACCAGCGCGGGACAGGCTACCGGGGAGCTGTTTTTT. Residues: CATSAGQATGELFF.

The CDR3 protein is CASSLGGTYEQYF. CDR3 DNA sequence: TGTGCCAGCAGCTTAGGGGGTACCTACGAGCAGTACTTC. The V and J genes are TRBV4-2 and TRBJ2-7; a possible D gene is TRBD1 (6 bases). This CDR3 has 13 amino acids. V lost 5 bases, J lost 2 bases, and 10 bases lay in between. CDR1 is LGHNA and CDR2 is YNFKEQ in the germline V gene.

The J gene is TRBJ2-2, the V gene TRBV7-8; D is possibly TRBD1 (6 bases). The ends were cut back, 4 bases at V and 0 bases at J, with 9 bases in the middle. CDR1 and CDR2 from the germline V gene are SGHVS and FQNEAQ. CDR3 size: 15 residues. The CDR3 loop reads CASSWGQANTGELFF. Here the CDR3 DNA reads TGTGCCAGCAGCTGGGGACAAGCGAACACCGGGGAGCTGTTTTTT.

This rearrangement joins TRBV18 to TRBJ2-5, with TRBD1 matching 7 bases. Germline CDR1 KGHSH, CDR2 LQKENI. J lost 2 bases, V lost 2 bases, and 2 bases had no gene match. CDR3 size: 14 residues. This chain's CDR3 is CASSPMTGQETQYF. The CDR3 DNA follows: TGTGCCAGCTCACCAATGACAGGGCAAGAGACCCAGTACTTC.

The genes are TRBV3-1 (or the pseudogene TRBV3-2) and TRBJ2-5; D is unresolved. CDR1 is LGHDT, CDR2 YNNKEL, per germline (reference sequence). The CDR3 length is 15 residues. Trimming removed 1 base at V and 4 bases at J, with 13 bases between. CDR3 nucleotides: TGTGCCAGCAGCCAAGGTGGCGCCGGGCGAGAGACCCAGTACTTC. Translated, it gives CASSQGGAGRETQYF.